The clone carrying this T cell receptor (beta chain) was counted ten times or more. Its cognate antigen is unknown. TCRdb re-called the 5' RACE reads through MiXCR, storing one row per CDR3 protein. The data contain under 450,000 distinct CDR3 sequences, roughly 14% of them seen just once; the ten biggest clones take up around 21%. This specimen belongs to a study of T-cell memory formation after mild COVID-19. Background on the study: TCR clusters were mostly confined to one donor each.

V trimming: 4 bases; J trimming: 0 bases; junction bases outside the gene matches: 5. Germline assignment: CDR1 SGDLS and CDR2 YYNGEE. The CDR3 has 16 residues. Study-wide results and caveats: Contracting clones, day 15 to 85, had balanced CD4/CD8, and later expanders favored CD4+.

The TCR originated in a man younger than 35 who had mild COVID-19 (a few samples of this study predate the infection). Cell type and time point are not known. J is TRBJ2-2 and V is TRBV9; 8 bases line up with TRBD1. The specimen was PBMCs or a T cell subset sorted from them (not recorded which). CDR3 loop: CASSSRDRPNTGELFF. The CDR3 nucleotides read TGTGCCAGCAGCTCCCGGGACAGGCCGAACACCGGGGAGCTGTTTTTT.